This is a list of T cell receptor beta chains from one sample in a study of CD8+ T cells in alopecia areata. Here immunoSEQ multiplex PCR was the method, and the copy in TCRdb shows in-frame clones only, minus some. The repertoire holds 140,000 or so clones, 51% seen once, with about 1% in the top ten. This specimen consisted of CD4+ T cells sorted from blood, obtained at week 0. These receptors were obtained from a human donor with alopecia areata. Each CDR3 is given with its conserved first and last residue. Fields, in order: D gene, J gene, V gene, clone size, CDR3 DNA, CDR3 protein. The D gene is left open where the match is weak. Only part of the rows carry a size: once, few, many, or a class if the clone is expanded.

TRBD2	TRBJ2-1	TRBV5-1	few	TGCGCCAGCAGCTTGGCGTCTAGCGGGGAGCAGTTCTTC	CASSLASSGEQFF
-	TRBJ2-1	TRBV5-1	few	TGCGCCAGCAGCGGGACAAGCAATGAGCAGTTCTTC	CASSGTSNEQFF
-	TRBJ1-1	TRBV30	-	TGTGCCTGGAGTGTAAGTGACACTGAAGCTTTCTTT	CAWSVSDTEAFF
-	TRBJ1-5	TRBV2	-	TGTGCCAGCAGTGAGAGGGGTGGCAATCAGCCCCAGCATTTT	CASSERGGNQPQHF
-	TRBJ2-7	TRBV5-1	once	TGCGCCAGCAGCTTAGGAGGGAGGTCGAACGAGCAGTACTTC	CASSLGGRSNEQYF
-	TRBJ2-3	TRBV6-5	-	TGTGCCAGCAGAACCACAGATACGCAGTATTTT	CASRTTDTQYF
TRBD1	TRBJ2-4	TRBV2	few	TGTGCCAGCACCGTGGGACAGGGGAAGGTTCAGTACTTC	CASTVGQGKVQYF
TRBD1	TRBJ1-3	TRBV7-8	few	TGTGCCAGCAGCCGTTCGACAGGGAGGAACACCATATATTTT	CASSRSTGRNTIYF
-	TRBJ1-2	TRBV28	-	TGTGCCAGCAGCAAATTAACTAACTATGGCTACACCTTC	CASSKLTNYGYTF
-	TRBJ2-7	TRBV7-9	few	TGTGCCAGCAGCTTAAGAGATACCGACGAGCAGTACTTC	CASSLRDTDEQYF
-	TRBJ2-2	TRBV11-2	-	TGTGCCAGCAGCCCCCGGTACGGCACCGGGGAGCTGTTTTTT	CASSPRYGTGELFF
-	TRBJ1-1	TRBV29-1	-	TGCAGCGTTGAAGATGTCTTGGGGCTTCGAGCTTTCTTT	CSVEDVLGLRAFF
-	TRBJ2-1	TRBV19	-	TGTGCCAGTAGTAGTAGGAGCGAGCAGTTCTTC	CASSSRSEQFF
-	TRBJ2-1	TRBV18	few	TGTGCCAGCTCACCAACAGGGACCGACTACAATGAGCAGTTCTTC	CASSPTGTDYNEQFF
TRBD1	TRBJ2-7	TRBV6-5	-	TGTGCCAGCAGTTACGGGACAGAAAACGCCTACGAGCAGTACTTC	CASSYGTENAYEQYF
TRBD2	TRBJ2-1	TRBV30	-	TGTGCCTGGAGCCCCCGGACTAGCGGGAGGCGGGGGTTCTTC	CAWSPRTSGRRGFF